Below are 6 T cell receptor beta chains sequenced from a single sample in a study of CD8 T cells in ankylosing spondylitis. TCRdb recomputed calls from the 5' RACE reads with MiXCR, one row per CDR3 protein. The sample has roughly 200,000 distinct CDR3 sequences, about 13% seen once. The sequenced sample was blood, either unsorted or a sorted T cell fraction (not recorded which). Receptors were obtained from a male donor with ankylosing spondylitis or in good health (not recorded which).

The table lists this clonotype with many counts. The chain uses TRBV20-1 and TRBJ1-1; 9 nucleotides line up with TRBD1. CDR1 and CDR2 from the germline V gene are DFQATT and SNEGSKA (reference sequence). The CDR3 has 13 amino acids. Trimming at V came to 6 bases and at J to 4 bases, leaving 6 bases not matched to a gene. CDR3 protein: CSAQTGGITEAFF. CDR3 DNA sequence: TGCAGTGCCCAGACAGGGGGAATCACTGAAGCTTTCTTT.

This clonotype was counted between two and nine times. The chain uses TRBV11-2 and TRBJ2-3, with D possibly TRBD2 on 6 matching bases. The germline gives CDR1 SGHAT, CDR2 FQNNGV. V gave up 0 bases and J gave up 8 bases, with 9 bases separating them. The CDR3 spans 13 residues. CDR3 DNA sequence: TGTGCCAGCAGCTTAGATGCGGGGAGTACGCAGTATTTT. Translation gives CASSLDAGSTQYF.

This clonotype was seen a handful of times. The chain recombines TRBV21-1 with TRBJ2-1; whether TRBD1, the table's D call, matches the DNA was not checked. TRBV21-1 is tagged as a pseudogene. CDR3 length: 17 amino acids. CDR3: CASSKARRRPLYNEQFF. The CDR3 DNA reads TGTGCCAGCAGCAAAGCGCGCCGGCGGCCCCTGTACAATGAGCAGTTCTTC.

This chain uses TRBV27 with TRBJ2-2; D is perhaps TRBD2 (5 bases). The germline V and J ends were trimmed by 4 bases and 6 bases, with 9 bases remaining between them. This CDR3 region has 13 residues. The germline V gene encodes CDR1 MNHEY and CDR2 SMNVEV (reference sequence). CDR3 nucleotide sequence: TGTGCCAGCAGTTCCGGAGGTTCCGGGGAGCTGTTTTTT. Translating gives CASSSGGSGELFF.

V and J are TRBV2 and TRBJ2-7; D unresolved. The ends were cut back, 4 bases at V and 2 bases at J, with 6 bases in the middle. The CDR3 covers 12 residues. CDR1 is SNHLY and CDR2 is FYNNEI in the germline V gene. The CDR3 DNA sequence: TGTGCCAGCAGTGTCAGGACCTACGAGCAGTACTTC. Its translation is CASSVRTYEQYF.

The rearrangement links TRBV20-1 to TRBJ2-7, with a possible D match to TRBD1 (6 bases). The CDR3 is made up of 13 amino acids. Germline V CDR1 and CDR2: DFQATT, SNEGSKA (reference sequence). V was trimmed by 6 bases and J by 2 bases, leaving 14 bases between them. The CDR3 protein is CSAADRSPYEQYF. Written as DNA, the CDR3 is TGCAGTGCCGCGGACAGATCTCCCTACGAGCAGTACTTC.